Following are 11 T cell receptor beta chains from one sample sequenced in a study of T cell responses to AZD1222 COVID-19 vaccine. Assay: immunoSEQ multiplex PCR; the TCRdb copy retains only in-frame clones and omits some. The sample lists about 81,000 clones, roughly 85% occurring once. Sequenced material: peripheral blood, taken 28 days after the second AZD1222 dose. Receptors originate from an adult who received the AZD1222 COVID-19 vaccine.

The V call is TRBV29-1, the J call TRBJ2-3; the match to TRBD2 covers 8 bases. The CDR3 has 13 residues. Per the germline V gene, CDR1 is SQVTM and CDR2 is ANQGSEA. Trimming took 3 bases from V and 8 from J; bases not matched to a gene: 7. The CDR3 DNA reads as TGCAGCGTTGACACTAGCGGCTCGGGTACGCAGTATTTT. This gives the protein CSVDTSGSGTQYF.

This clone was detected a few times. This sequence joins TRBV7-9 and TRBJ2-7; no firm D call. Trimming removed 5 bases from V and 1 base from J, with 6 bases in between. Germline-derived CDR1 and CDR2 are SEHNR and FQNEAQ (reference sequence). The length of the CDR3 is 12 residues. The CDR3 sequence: CASSPQSYEQYF. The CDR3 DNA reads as TGTGCCAGCAGCCCCCAGTCCTACGAGCAGTACTTC.

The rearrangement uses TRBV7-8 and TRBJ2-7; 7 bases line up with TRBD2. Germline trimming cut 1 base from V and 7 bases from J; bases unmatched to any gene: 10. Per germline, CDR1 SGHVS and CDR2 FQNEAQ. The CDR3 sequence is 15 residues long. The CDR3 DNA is TGTGCCAGCAGCTTAGACCCAGCGGGGTGGAGGGAGCAGTACTTC. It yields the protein CASSLDPAGWREQYF.

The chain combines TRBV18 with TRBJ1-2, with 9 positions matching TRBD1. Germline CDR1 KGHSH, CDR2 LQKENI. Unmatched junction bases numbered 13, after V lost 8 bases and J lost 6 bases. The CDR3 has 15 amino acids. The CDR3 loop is CASTFTGQGLNGYTF. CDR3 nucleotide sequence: TGTGCCAGCACTTTCACAGGACAGGGGTTGAATGGCTACACCTTC. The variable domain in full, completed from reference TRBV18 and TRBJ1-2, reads NAGVMQNPRHLVRRRGQEARLRCSPMKGHSHVYWYRQLPEEGLKFMVYLQKENIIDESGMPKERFSAEFPKEGPSILRIQQVVRGDSAAYFCASTFTGQGLNGYTFGSGTRLTVV.

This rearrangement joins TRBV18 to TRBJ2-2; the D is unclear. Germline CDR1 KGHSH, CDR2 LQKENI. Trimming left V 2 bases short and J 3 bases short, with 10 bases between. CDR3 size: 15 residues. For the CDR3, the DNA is TGTGCCAGCTCACCAAGGCAGTTAGACACCGGGGAGCTGTTTTTT. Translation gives CASSPRQLDTGELFF.

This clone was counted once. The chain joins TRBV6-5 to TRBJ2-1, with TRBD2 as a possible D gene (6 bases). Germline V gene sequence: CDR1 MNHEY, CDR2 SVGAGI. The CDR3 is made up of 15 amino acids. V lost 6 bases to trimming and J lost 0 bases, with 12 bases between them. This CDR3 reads CASRPLGGSYNEQFF. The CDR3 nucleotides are TGTGCCAGCAGACCCTTGGGGGGCTCCTACAATGAGCAGTTCTTC.

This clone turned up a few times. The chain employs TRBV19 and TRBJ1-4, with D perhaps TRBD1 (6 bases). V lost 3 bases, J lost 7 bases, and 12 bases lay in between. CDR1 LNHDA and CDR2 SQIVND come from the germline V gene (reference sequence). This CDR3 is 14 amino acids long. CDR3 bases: TGTGCCAGTAGTATCACCGGGGGCGGTGAAAAACTGTTTTTT. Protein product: CASSITGGGEKLFF.

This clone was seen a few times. The CDR3 sequence: CASSSDGRTSEETQYF. DNA of the CDR3: TGTGCCAGCAGCTCCGACGGCAGGACCTCCGAAGAGACCCAGTACTTC. The V call is TRBV6-2 or TRBV6-3, the J call TRBJ2-5; D remains unclear. Germline V lookup: CDR1 MNHEY, CDR2 SVGEGT. There are 16 residues in the CDR3. Trimming pared 6 bases from V and 3 bases from J, leaving 20 bases between.

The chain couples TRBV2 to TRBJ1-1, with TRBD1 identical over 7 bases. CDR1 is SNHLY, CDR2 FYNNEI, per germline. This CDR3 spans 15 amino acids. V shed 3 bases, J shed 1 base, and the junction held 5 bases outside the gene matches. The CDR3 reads CASSDPGQKNTEAFF. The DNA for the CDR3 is TGTGCCAGCAGTGACCCGGGACAGAAGAACACTGAAGCTTTCTTT.

CDR3 sequence (DNA): TGTGCCAGCAGCTTAATTGCAGGTAGTTCTTCTCAGCAGTACTTC. Its translation: CASSLIAGSSSQQYF. The chain recombines TRBV7-2 with TRBJ2-7, with unresolved D. Germline CDR1 and CDR2: SGHTA and FQGNSA. This CDR3 is built from 15 residues. Between the trimmed V and J ends, which lost 2 bases and 8 bases, there was a span of 19 bases.

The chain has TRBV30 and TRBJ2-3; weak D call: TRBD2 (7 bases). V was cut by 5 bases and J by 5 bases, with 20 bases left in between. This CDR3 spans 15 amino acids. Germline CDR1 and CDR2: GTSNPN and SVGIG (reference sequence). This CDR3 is CAWEDKGGGRDTQYF. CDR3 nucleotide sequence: TGTGCCTGGGAGGATAAAGGGGGGGGAAGAGATACGCAGTATTTT.